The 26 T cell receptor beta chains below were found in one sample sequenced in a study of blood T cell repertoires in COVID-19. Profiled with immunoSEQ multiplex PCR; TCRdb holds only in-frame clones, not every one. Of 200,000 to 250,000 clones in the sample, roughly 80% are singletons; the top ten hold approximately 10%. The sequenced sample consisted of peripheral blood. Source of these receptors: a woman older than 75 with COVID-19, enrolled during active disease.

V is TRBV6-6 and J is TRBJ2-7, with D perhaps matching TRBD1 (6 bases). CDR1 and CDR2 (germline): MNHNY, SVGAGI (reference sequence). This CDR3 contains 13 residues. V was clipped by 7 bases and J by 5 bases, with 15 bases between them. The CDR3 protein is CASTNTRGHEQYF. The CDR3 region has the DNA TGTGCCAGCACCAACACCAGGGGCCACGAGCAGTACTTC.

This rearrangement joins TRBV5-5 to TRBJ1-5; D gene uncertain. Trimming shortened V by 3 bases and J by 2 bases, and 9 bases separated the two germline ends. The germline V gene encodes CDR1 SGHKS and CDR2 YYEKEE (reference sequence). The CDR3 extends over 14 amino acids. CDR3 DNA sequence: TGTGCCAGCAGCTCTGGTTCGGGCAATCAGCCCCAGCATTTT. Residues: CASSSGSGNQPQHF.

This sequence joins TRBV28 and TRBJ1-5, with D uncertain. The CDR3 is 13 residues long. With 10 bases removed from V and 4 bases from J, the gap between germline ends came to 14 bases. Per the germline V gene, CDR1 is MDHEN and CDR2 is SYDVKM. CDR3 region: CATGVNVNQPQHF. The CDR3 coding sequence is TGTGCCACCGGGGTGAACGTGAATCAGCCCCAGCATTTT. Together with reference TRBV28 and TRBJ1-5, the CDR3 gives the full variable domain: DVKVTQSSRYLVKRTGEKVFLECVQDMDHENMFWYRQDPGLGLRLIYFSYDVKMKEKGDIPEGYSVSREKKERFSLILESASTNQTSMYLCATGVNVNQPQHFGDGTRLSIL.

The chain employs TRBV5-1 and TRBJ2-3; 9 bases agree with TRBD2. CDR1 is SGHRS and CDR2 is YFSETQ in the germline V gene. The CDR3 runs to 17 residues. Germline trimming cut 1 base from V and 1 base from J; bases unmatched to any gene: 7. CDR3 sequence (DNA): TGCGCCAGCAGCTTGCAGGCCAGGACTAGCGGCACAGATACGCAGTATTTT. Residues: CASSLQARTSGTDTQYF.

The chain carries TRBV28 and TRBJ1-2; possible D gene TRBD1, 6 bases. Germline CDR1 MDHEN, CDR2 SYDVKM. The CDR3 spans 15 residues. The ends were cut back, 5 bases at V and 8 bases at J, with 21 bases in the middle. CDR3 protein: CASSPPYRGGSGYTF. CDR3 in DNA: TGTGCCAGCAGTCCCCCTTATAGAGGGGGAAGCGGCTACACCTTC.

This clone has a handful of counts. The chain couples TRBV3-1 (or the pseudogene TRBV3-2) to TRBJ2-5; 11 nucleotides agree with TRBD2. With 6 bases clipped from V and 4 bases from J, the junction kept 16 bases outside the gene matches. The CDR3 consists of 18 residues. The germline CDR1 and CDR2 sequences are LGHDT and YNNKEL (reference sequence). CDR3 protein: CASSLRLLAGAGIETQYF. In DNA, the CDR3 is TGTGCCAGCAGTCTAAGATTACTAGCGGGGGCCGGGATAGAGACCCAGTACTTC.

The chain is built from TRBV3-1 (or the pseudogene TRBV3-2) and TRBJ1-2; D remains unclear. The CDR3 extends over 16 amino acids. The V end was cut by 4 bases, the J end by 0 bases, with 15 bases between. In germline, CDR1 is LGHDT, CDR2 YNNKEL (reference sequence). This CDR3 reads CASSRWQSTANYGYTF. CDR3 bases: TGTGCCAGCAGCCGCTGGCAGTCAACAGCTAACTATGGCTACACCTTC.

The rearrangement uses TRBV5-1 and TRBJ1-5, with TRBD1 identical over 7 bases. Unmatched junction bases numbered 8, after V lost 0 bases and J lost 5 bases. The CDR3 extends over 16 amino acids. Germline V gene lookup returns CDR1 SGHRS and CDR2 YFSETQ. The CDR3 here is CASSLVRGYSDQPQHF. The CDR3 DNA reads TGCGCCAGCAGCTTGGTCAGGGGGTATAGTGATCAGCCCCAGCATTTT.

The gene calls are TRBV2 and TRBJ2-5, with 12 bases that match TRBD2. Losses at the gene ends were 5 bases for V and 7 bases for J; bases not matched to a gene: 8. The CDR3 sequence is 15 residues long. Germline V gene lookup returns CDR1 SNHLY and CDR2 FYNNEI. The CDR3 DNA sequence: TGTGCCAGCAGTACTAGCGGGGGGCCGGCCGGGACCCAGTACTTC. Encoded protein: CASSTSGGPAGTQYF. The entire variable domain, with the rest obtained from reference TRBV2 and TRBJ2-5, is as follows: EPEVTQTPSHQVTQMGQEVILRCVPISNHLYFYWYRQILGQKVEFLVSFYNNEISEKSEIFDDQFSVERPDGSNFTLKIRSTKLEDSAMYFCASSTSGGPAGTQYFGPGTRLLVL.

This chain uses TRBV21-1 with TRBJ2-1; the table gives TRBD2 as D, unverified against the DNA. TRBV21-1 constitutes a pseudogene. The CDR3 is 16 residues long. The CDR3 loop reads CASSKEAGRDYNEQFF. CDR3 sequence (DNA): TGTGCCAGCAGCAAAGAAGCGGGGCGCGACTACAATGAGCAGTTCTTC.

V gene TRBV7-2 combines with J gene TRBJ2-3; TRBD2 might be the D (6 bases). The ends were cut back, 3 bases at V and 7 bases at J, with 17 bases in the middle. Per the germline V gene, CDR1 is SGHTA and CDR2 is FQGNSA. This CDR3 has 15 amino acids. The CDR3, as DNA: TGTGCCAGCAGCTTTCCGGGACTTACAACAAATACGCAGTATTTT. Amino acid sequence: CASSFPGLTTNTQYF.

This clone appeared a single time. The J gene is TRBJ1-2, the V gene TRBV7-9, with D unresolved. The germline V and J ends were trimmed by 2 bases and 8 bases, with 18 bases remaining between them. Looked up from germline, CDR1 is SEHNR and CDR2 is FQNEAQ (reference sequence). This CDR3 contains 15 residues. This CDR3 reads CASSLSPAEVEGYTF. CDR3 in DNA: TGTGCCAGCAGCTTAAGTCCGGCGGAAGTAGAGGGCTACACCTTC.

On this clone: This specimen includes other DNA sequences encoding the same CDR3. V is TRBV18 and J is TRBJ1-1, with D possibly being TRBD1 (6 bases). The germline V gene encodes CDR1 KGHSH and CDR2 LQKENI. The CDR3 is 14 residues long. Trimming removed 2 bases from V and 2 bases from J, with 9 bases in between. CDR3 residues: CASSPGGGNTEAFF. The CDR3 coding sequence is TGTGCCAGCTCACCAGGGGGCGGAAACACTGAAGCTTTCTTT.

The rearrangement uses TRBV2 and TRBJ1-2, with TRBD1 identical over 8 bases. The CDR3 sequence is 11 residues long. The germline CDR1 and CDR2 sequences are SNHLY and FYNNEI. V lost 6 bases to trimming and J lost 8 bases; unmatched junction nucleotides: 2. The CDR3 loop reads CASRDRGGYTF. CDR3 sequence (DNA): TGTGCCAGCAGAGACAGGGGCGGCTACACCTTC. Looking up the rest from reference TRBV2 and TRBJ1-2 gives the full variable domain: EPEVTQTPSHQVTQMGQEVILRCVPISNHLYFYWYRQILGQKVEFLVSFYNNEISEKSEIFDDQFSVERPDGSNFTLKIRSTKLEDSAMYFCASRDRGGYTFGSGTRLTVV.

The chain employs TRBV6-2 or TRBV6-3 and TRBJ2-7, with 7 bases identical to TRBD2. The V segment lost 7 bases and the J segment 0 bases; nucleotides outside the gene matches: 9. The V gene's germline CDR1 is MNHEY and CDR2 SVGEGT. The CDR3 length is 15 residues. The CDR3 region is CASNPRAGNSYEQYF. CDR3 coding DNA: TGTGCCAGCAACCCGCGAGCGGGAAACTCCTACGAGCAGTACTTC.

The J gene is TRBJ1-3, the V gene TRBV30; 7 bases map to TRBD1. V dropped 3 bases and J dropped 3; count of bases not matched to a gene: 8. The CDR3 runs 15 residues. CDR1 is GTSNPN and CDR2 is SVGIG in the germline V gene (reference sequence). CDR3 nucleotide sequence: TGTGCCTGGAGACGTGAGGGGGCTGGTGGAAACACCATATATTTT. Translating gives CAWRREGAGGNTIYF.

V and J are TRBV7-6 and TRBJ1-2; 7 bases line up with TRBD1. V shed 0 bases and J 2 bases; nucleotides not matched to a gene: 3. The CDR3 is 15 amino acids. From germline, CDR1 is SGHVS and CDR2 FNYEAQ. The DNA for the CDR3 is TGTGCCAGCAGCTTAGCTTCGACAGGGAACTATGGCTACACCTTC. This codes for CASSLASTGNYGYTF.

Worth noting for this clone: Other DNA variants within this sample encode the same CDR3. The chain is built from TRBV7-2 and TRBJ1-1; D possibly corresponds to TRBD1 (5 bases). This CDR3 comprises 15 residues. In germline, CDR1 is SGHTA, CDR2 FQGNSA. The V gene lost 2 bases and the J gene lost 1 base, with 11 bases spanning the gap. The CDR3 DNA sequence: TGTGCCAGCAGCTTACCAGACAGAGCGAACACTGAAGCTTTCTTT. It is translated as CASSLPDRANTEAFF.

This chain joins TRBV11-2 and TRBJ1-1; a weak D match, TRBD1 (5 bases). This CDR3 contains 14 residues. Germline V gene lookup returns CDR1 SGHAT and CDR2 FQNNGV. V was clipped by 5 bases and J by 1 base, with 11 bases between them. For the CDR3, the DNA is TGTGCCAGCAGCCTAGGCGGGGGGAACACTGAAGCTTTCTTT. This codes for CASSLGGGNTEAFF.

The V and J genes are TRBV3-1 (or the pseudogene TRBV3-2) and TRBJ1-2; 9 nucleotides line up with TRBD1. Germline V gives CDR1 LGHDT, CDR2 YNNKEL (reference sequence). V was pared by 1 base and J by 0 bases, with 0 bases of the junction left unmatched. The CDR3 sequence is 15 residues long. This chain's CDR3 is CASSQGTGANYGYTF. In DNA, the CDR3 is TGTGCCAGCAGCCAAGGGACAGGGGCTAACTATGGCTACACCTTC.

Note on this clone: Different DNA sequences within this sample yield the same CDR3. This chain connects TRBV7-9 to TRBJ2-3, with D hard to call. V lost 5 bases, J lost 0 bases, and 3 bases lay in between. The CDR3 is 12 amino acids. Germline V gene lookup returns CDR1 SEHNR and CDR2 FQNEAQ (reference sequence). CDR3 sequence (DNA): TGTGCCAGCAGCCTGAGCACAGATACGCAGTATTTT. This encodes CASSLSTDTQYF. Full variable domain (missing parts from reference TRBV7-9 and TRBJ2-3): DTGVSQNPRHKITKRGQNVTFRCDPISEHNRLYWYRQTLGQGPEFLTYFQNEAQLEKSRLLSDRFSAERPKGSFSTLEIQRTEQGDSAMYLCASSLSTDTQYFGPGTRLTVL.

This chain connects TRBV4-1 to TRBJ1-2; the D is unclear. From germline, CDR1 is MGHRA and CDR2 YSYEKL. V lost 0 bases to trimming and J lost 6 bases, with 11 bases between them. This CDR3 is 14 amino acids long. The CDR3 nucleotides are TGCGCCAGCAGCCAAGAATCCGGGATGGATGGCTACACCTTC. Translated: CASSQESGMDGYTF.

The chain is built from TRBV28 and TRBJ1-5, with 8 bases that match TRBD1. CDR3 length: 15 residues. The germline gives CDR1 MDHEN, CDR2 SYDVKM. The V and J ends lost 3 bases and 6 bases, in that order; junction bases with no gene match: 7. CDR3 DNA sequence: TGTGCCAGCAGTTTTTCGGACAGGGAGAGTCAGCCCCAGCATTTT. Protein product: CASSFSDRESQPQHF.

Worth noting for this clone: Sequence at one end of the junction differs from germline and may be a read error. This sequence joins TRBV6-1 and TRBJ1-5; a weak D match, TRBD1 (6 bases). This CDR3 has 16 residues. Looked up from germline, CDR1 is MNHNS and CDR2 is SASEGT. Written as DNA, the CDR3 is TGTGCCAGCCGTGAACGAGGGGGTTCGGGCAATCAGCCCCAGCATTTT. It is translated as CASRERGGSGNQPQHF.

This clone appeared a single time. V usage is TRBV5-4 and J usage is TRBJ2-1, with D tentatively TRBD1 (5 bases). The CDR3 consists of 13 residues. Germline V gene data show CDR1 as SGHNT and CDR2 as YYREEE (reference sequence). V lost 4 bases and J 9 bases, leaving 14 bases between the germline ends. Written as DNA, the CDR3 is TGTGCCAGCAGCCATAGTACAGGCAGTGAGCAGTTCTTC. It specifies CASSHSTGSEQFF.

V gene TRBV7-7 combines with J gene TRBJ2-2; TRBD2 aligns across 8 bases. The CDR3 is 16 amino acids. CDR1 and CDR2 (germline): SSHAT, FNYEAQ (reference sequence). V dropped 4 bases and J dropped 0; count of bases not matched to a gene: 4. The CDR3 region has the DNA TGTGCCAGCAGCTCTGGACTAGCCGCGAACACCGGGGAGCTGTTTTTT. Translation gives CASSSGLAANTGELFF.